The T cell receptor beta chain described here comes from a study of radiation and T cells in renal cell carcinoma. Study-level points and caveats: Top tumor clonotypes rose in blood 2 weeks post-radiation, then contracted. Baseline intratumoral clonotype presence is unknown without pretreatment biopsies.

Points on this clone: What it binds is not known.

The CDR3 loop spans 14 amino acids. Looked up from germline, CDR1 is SGHDT and CDR2 is YYEEEE. Trimming took off 4 bases at V and 0 bases at J, with 9 bases between the two ends. TCRdb's table, derived via immunoSEQ multiplex PCR, lists solely in-frame clones and lacks some. Of about 34,000 clones in the sample, roughly 80% are singletons; the top ten hold approximately 30%. Documented time point: blood 4 weeks post-SBRT, at nephrectomy. Treatment: 15 Gy SBRT to primary tumor, nephrectomy 4 weeks later. Nephrectomy followed 15 Gy stereotactic body radiation by 4 weeks. Serial blood draws occurred at baseline and 2 and 4 weeks post-SBRT.

The rearrangement links TRBV5-6 to TRBJ2-3; D remains ambiguous. The TCR comes from a man between 60 and 75 years old with renal cell carcinoma. The specimen comprised blood, sampled from a patient whose treatment included radiotherapy and nephrectomy. The CDR3 loop reads CASSATPSTDTQYF. The CDR3 nucleotides are TGTGCCAGCAGCGCAACACCTAGCACAGATACGCAGTATTTT.